This T cell receptor beta chain was sequenced in a study of blood T cell repertoires in COVID-19. As processed by the authors: Amplification of reference gene primers provided the estimated nucleated cell counts. The data were produced by immunoSEQ multiplex PCR, yet TCRdb's version contains in-frame clones alone and is incomplete. V and J calls and clone size are as listed in that table; D and trimming were resolved from the DNA. The data show roughly 140,000 clones, 84% seen once. V gave up 5 bases and J gave up 1 base; unmatched junction bases: 13. The CDR3 spans 17 residues. Germline V lookup: CDR1 MDHEN, CDR2 SYDVKM.

The sample was peripheral blood. This clonotype was obtained from a woman between 50 and 59 years old with acute or convalescent COVID-19. The chain combines TRBV28 with TRBJ1-2, with 7 bases aligning to TRBD1. CDR3 protein: CASSVSGTALLNYGYTF. DNA of the CDR3: TGTGCCAGCAGTGTCTCCGGGACAGCTCTCCTTAACTATGGCTACACCTTC.